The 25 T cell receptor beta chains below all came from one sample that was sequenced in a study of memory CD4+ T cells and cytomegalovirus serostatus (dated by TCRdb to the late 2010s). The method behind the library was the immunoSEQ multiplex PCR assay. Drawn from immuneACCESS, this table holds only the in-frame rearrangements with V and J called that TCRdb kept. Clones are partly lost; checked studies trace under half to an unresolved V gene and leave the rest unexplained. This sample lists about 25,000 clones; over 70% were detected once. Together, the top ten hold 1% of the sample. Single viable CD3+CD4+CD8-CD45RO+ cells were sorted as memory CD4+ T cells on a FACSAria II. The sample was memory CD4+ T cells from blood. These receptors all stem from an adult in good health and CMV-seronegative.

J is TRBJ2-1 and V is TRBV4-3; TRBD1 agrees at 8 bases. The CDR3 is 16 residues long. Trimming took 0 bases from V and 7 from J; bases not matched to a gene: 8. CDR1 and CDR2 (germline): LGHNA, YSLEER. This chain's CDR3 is CASSQDSTGVFNEQFF. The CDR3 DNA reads TGCGCCAGCAGCCAAGATTCGACAGGGGTGTTTAATGAGCAGTTCTTC.

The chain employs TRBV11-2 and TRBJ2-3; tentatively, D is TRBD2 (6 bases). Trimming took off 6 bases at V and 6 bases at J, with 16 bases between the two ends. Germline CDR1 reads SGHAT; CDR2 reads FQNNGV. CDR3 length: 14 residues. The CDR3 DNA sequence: TGTGCCAGCAGGGGGGGAATAGCAACCGATACGCAGTATTTT. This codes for CASRGGIATDTQYF. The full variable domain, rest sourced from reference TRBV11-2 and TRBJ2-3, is EAGVAQSPRYKIIEKRQSVAFWCNPISGHATLYWYQQILGQGPKLLIQFQNNGVVDDSQLPKDRFSAERLKGVDSTLKIQPAKLEDSAVYLCASRGGIATDTQYFGPGTRLTVL.

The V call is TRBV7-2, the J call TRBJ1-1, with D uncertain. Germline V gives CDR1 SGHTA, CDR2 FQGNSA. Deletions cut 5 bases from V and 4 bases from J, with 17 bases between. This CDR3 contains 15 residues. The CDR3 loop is CASSDTYEGSTEAFF. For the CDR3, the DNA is TGTGCCAGCAGCGATACGTACGAGGGAAGCACTGAAGCTTTCTTT.

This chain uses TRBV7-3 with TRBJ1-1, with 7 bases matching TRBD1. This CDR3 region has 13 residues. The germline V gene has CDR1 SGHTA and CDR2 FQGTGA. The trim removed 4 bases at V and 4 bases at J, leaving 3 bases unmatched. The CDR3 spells CASSSAGGTEAFF. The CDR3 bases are TGTGCCAGCAGCTCCGCAGGGGGCACTGAAGCTTTCTTT.

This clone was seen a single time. CDR3 coding DNA: TGTGCCAGCAGTTCCGGACAGGGGAGCACAGATACGCAGTATTTT. Translation gives CASSSGQGSTDTQYF. The rearrangement uses TRBV6-4 and TRBJ2-3; 9 positions agree with TRBD1. Germline trimming cut 5 bases from V and 0 bases from J; bases unmatched to any gene: 3. Germline values: CDR1 MRHNA, CDR2 SNTAGT. The length of the CDR3 is 15 residues.

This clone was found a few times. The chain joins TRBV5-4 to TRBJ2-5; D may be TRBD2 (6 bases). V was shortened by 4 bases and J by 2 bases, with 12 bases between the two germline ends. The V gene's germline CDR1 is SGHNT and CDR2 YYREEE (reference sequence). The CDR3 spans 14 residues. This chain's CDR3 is CASSGGTLQETQYF. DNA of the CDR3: TGTGCCAGCAGCGGGGGGACTCTACAAGAGACCCAGTACTTC.

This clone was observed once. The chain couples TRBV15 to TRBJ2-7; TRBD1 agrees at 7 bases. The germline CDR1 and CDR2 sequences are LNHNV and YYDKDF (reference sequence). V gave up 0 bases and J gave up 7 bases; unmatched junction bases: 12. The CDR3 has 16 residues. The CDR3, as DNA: TGTGCCACCAGCAGAGACTGGGGGACAGCCCTCCTGGAGCAGTACTTC. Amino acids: CATSRDWGTALLEQYF.

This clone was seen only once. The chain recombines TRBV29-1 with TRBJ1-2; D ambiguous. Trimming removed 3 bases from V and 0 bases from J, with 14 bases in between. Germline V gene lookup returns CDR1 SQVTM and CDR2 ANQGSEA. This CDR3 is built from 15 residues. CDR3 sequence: CSVEVGTTANYGYTF. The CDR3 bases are TGCAGCGTTGAGGTTGGTACAACAGCTAACTATGGCTACACCTTC.

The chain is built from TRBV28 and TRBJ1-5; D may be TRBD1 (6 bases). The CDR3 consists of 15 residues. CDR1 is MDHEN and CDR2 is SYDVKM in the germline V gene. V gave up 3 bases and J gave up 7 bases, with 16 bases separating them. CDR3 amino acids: CASSFSAGVGQPQHF. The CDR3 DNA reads TGTGCCAGCAGTTTTTCGGCAGGGGTCGGACAGCCCCAGCATTTT. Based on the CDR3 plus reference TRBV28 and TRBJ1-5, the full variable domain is DVKVTQSSRYLVKRTGEKVFLECVQDMDHENMFWYRQDPGLGLRLIYFSYDVKMKEKGDIPEGYSVSREKKERFSLILESASTNQTSMYLCASSFSAGVGQPQHFGDGTRLSIL.

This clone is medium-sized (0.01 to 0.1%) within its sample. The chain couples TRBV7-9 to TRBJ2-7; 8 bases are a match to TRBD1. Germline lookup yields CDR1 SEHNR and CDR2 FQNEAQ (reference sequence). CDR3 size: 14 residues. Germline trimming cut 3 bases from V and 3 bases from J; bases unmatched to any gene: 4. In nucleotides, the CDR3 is TGTGCCAGCAGCTTCGGACAGGGAAGCTACGAGCAGTACTTC. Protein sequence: CASSFGQGSYEQYF.

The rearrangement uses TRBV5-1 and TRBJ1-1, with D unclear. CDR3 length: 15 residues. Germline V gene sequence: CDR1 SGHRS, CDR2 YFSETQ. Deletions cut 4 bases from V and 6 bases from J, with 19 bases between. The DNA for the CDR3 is TGCGCCAGCAGCGCCACGACGGCCATCGGGGCTGAAGCTTTCTTT. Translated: CASSATTAIGAEAFF.

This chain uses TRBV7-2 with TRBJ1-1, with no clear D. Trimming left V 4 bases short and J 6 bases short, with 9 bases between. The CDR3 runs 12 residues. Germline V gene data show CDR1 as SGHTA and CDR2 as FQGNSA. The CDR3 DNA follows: TGTGCCAGCAGCTACCGGGCCTCTGAAGCTTTCTTT. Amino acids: CASSYRASEAFF. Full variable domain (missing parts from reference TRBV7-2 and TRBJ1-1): GAGVSQSPSNKVTEKGKDVELRCDPISGHTALYWYRQSLGQGLEFLIYFQGNSAPDKSGLPSDRFSAERTGGSVSTLTIQRTQQEDSAVYLCASSYRASEAFFGQGTRLTVV.

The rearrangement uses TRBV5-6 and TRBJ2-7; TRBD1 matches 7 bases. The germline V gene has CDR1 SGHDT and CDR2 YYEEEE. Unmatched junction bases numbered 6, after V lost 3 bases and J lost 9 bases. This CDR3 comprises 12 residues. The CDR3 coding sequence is TGTGCCAGCAGCTCGGACAGGTCTTTGCAGTACTTC. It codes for CASSSDRSLQYF.

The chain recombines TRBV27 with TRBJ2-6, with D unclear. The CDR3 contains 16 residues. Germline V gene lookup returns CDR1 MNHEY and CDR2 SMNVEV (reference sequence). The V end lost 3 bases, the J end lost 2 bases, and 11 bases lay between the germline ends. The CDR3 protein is CASSFAPSAGANVLTF. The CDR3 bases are TGTGCCAGCAGTTTCGCCCCCAGTGCTGGGGCCAACGTCCTGACTTTC.

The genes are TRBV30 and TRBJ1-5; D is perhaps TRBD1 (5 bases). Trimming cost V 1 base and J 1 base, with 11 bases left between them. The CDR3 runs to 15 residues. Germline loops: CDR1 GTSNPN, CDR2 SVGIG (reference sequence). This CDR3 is CAWSAQGGSNQPQHF. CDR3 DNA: TGTGCCTGGAGTGCTCAGGGTGGAAGCAATCAGCCCCAGCATTTT.

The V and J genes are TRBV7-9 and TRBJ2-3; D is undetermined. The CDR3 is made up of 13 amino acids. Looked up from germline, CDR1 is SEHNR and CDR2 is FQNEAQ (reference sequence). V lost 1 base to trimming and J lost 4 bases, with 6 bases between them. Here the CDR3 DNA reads TGTGCCAGCAGCTTAGGGTACCCAGATACGCAGTATTTT. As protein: CASSLGYPDTQYF.

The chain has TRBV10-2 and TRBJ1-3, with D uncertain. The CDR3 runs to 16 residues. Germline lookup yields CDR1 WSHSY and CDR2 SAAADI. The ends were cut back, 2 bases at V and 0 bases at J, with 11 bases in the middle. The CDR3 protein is CASSERVASSGNTIYF. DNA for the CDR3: TGCGCCAGCAGTGAGAGGGTGGCCAGCTCTGGAAACACCATATATTTT.

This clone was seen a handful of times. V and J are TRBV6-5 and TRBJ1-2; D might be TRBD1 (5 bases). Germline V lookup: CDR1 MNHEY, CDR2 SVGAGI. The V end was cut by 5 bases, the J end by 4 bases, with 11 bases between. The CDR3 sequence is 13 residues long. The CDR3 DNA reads TGTGCCAGCAGTACCGCAGGGCTCTATGGCTACACCTTC. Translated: CASSTAGLYGYTF.

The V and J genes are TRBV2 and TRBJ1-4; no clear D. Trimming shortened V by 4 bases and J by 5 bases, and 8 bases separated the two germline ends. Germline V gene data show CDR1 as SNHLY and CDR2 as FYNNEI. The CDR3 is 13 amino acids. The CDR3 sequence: CASSGIGNEKLFF. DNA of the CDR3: TGTGCCAGCAGTGGAATAGGGAATGAAAAACTGTTTTTT.

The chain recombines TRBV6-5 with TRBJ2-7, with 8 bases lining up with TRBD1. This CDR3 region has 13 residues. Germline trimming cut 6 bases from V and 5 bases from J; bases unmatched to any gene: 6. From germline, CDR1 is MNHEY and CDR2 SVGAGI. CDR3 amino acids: CASRTDRVHEQYF. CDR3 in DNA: TGTGCCAGCAGAACGGACAGGGTACACGAGCAGTACTTC.

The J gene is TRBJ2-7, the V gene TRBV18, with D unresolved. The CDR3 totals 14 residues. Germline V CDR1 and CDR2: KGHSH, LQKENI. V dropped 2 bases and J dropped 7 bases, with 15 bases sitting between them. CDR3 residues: CASSPSEMVQEQYF. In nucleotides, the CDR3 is TGTGCCAGCTCACCATCGGAGATGGTCCAGGAGCAGTACTTC.

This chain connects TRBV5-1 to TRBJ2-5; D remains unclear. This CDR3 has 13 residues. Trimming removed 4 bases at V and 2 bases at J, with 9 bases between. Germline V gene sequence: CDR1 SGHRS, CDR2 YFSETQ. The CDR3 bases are TGCGCCAGCAGCAGACAATTTCAAGAGACCCAGTACTTC. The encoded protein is CASSRQFQETQYF.

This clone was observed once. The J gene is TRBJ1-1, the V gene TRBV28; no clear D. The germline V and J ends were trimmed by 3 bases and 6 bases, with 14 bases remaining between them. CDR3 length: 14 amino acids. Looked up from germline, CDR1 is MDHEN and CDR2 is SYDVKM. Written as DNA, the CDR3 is TGTGCCAGCAGTTTCCGGGGAGGAACATCTGAAGCTTTCTTT. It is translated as CASSFRGGTSEAFF.

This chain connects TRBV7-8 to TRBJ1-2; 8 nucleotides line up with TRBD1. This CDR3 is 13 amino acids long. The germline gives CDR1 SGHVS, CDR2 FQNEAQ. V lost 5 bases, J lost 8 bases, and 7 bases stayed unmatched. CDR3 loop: CASSPGQGRGYTF. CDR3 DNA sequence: TGTGCCAGCAGCCCCGGACAGGGACGCGGCTACACCTTC.

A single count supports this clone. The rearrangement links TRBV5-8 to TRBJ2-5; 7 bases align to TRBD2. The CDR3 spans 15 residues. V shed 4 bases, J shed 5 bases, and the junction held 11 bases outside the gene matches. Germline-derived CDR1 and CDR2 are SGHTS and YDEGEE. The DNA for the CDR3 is TGTGCCAGCAGCCCCCGGACTAGTCGGCACGAGACCCAGTACTTC. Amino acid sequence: CASSPRTSRHETQYF.